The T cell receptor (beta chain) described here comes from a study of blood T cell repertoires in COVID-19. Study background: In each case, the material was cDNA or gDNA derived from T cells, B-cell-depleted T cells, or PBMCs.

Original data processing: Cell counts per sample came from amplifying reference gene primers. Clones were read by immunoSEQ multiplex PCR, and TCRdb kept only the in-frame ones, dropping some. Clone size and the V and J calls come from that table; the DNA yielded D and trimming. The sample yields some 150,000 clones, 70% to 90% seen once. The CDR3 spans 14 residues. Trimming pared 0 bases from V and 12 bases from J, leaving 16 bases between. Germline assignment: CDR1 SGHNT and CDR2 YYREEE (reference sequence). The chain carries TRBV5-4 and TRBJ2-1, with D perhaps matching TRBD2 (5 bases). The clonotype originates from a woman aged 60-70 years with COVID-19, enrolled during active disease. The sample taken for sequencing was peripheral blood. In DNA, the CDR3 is TGTGCCAGCAGCTTGGCCAGGCTTGCCGGAGGGCAGTTCTTC. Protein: CASSLARLAGGQFF.